Each of the 25 T cell receptor beta chains below was sequenced from the same sample in a study of blood T cells in healthy people across ages. Primed by a sample-barcoded 5' primer and a J-beta primer mix, a second PCR proceeded for about 6 to 11 cycles. From the 5' RACE reads, TCRdb called clonotypes with MiXCR, one entry per CDR3 protein. Of about 1 million distinct CDR3 sequences in the sample, under 55% are singletons; the top ten hold 18%. The sequencing sample was made of blood. The receptors were gathered from a woman aged 60 to 75 in good health.

This clonotype was seen many times. This sequence joins TRBV29-1 and TRBJ2-3; no clear D. Germline V gene data show CDR1 as SQVTM and CDR2 as ANQGSEA. The CDR3 contains 13 residues. V lost 2 bases and J lost 3, with 9 bases in between. CDR3 amino acids: CSVEKGSTDTQYF. For the CDR3, the DNA is TGCAGCGTTGAAAAGGGTTCGACAGATACGCAGTATTTT.

V gene TRBV20-1 combines with J gene TRBJ2-5; 7 bases fit TRBD1. This CDR3 spans 15 amino acids. CDR1 and CDR2 from the germline V gene are DFQATT and SNEGSKA (reference sequence). J gave up 12 bases and V 1 base, and 17 bases lay outside the gene matches. Here the CDR3 DNA reads TGCAGTGCTAGAGTCCTTGGACAGGTCCTGGGGCGAGAGTACTTC. It encodes CSARVLGQVLGREYF.

This clonotype occurred a few times. This sequence joins TRBV20-1 and TRBJ2-5; 12 nucleotides line up with TRBD2. The DNA end lines up better with TRBJ2-7; the J call may be wrong. The germline gives CDR1 DFQATT, CDR2 SNEGSKA (reference sequence). The CDR3 spans 15 residues. This CDR3 reads CSASPLAGGSGEQYF. In DNA, the CDR3 is TGCAGTGCTAGCCCCCTAGCGGGAGGGTCCGGCGAGCAGTACTTC.

With regard to this clonotype: One junction end does not reproduce the germline sequence, and a read error may be involved. The chain has TRBV15 and TRBJ1-4; a possible D gene is TRBD1 (6 bases). CDR1 is LNHNV and CDR2 is YYDKDF in the germline V gene (reference sequence). The CDR3 runs 13 residues. The CDR3 DNA reads TGTGCCACCAGCGGAGACAGGAATGAAAAACTGTTTTTT. Translating it yields CATSGDRNEKLFF.

This clonotype was seen more than once but under ten times. The CDR3 DNA follows: TGTGCCACCAGCAGAGACCTAGTTACCCACGAGCAGTACTTC. Residues: CATSRDLVTHEQYF. The chain has TRBV15 and TRBJ2-7; D is undetermined. The CDR3 contains 14 residues. Trimming removed 0 bases at V and 5 bases at J, with 11 bases between. CDR1 and CDR2 from the germline V gene are LNHNV and YYDKDF (reference sequence).

A few counts support this clonotype. The chain is built from TRBV2 and TRBJ1-2; 7 bases are shared with TRBD1. The CDR3 runs 13 residues. Germline V gives CDR1 SNHLY, CDR2 FYNNEI. Trimming removed 6 bases from V and 8 bases from J; junction bases left unmatched: 9. Here the CDR3 reads CASRGTAFWGYTF. CDR3 DNA: TGTGCCAGCAGGGGGACAGCCTTTTGGGGCTACACCTTC.

In its sample, this clonotype was seen a few times. V and J are TRBV20-1 and TRBJ1-2; 10 bases map to TRBD1. In germline, CDR1 is DFQATT, CDR2 SNEGSKA (reference sequence). Unmatched junction bases numbered 11, after V lost 5 bases and J lost 2 bases. This CDR3 is built from 16 residues. The CDR3 reads CSADNRDRGRNYGYTF. The CDR3 nucleotides are TGCAGTGCTGATAACCGGGACAGGGGCCGGAACTATGGCTACACCTTC.

The V and J genes are TRBV20-1 and TRBJ2-4; D call uncertain. V was trimmed by 6 bases and J by 15 bases, leaving 27 bases between them. Per germline, CDR1 DFQATT and CDR2 SNEGSKA (reference sequence). The CDR3 consists of 14 residues. DNA for the CDR3: TGCAGTGCCCCTGCTAGGATCCGGACCTACGAGCGGTACTTC. This translates into CSAPARIRTYERYF.

The chain employs TRBV27 and TRBJ2-6; D is uncertain. Germline V gene data show CDR1 as MNHEY and CDR2 as SMNVEV (reference sequence). The CDR3 is 14 amino acids. V was cut by 3 bases and J by 0 bases, with 3 bases left in between. This CDR3 is CASSFVSGANVLTF. DNA of the CDR3: TGTGCCAGCAGTTTCGTCTCTGGGGCCAACGTCCTGACTTTC. Using reference TRBV27 and TRBJ2-6 for the parts outside the CDR3, the full variable domain is EAQVTQNPRYLITVTGKKLTVTCSQNMNHEYMSWYRQDPGLGLRQIYYSMNVEVTDKGDVPEGYKVSRKEKRNFPLILESPSPNQTSLYFCASSFVSGANVLTFGAGSRLTVL.

This clonotype was seen once. The chain couples TRBV24-1 to TRBJ2-7, with 9 bases matching TRBD2. V lost 4 bases and J lost 0; bases outside the gene matches: 9. The CDR3 sequence is 17 residues long. Germline V gene lookup returns CDR1 KGHDR and CDR2 SFDVKD. The CDR3 bases are TGTGCCACCAGTGACCGCACTAGCGGGTCCCACTCCTACGAGCAGTACTTC. Translated, it gives CATSDRTSGSHSYEQYF.

This clonotype has a handful of counts. The chain carries TRBV3-1 and TRBJ1-2; D unclear. The germline V gene encodes CDR1 LGHDT and CDR2 YNNKEL (reference sequence). The V end was cut by 1 base, the J end by 6 bases, with 12 bases between. The CDR3 is 14 residues long. In nucleotides, the CDR3 is TGTGCCAGCAGCCAAGGGCAGCTCGTGAATGGCTACACCTTC. Translation: CASSQGQLVNGYTF.

This chain links TRBV6-2 or TRBV6-3 with TRBJ2-5; no definite D call. V shed 5 bases and J shed 5 bases, with 9 bases lying between them. This CDR3 is built from 12 residues. Germline V gives CDR1 MNHEY, CDR2 SVGEGT. This chain's CDR3 is CASSLSWETQYF. The CDR3 nucleotides are TGTGCCAGCAGTCTATCGTGGGAGACCCAGTACTTC.

The rearrangement links TRBV5-4 to TRBJ2-6, with 8 bases fitting TRBD1. This CDR3 has 16 amino acids. Germline V lookup: CDR1 SGHNT, CDR2 YYREEE (reference sequence). With 3 bases clipped from V and 0 bases from J, the junction kept 2 bases outside the gene matches. The CDR3: CASSSTGDSGANVLTF. The CDR3 DNA sequence: TGTGCCAGCAGCTCGACAGGGGACTCTGGGGCCAACGTCCTGACTTTC. The full variable domain, with the rest looked up from reference TRBV5-4 and TRBJ2-6, is ETGVTQSPTHLIKTRGQQVTLRCSSQSGHNTVSWYQQALGQGPQFIFQYYREEENGRGNFPPRFSGLQFPNYSSELNVNALELDDSALYLCASSSTGDSGANVLTFGAGSRLTVL.

This chain connects TRBV4-1 to TRBJ1-5; unclear D gene. The CDR3 has 12 residues. Germline V gives CDR1 MGHRA, CDR2 YSYEKL. V lost 0 bases and J 12 bases, leaving 9 bases between the germline ends. CDR3: CASSQDGVFQHF. In DNA, the CDR3 is TGCGCCAGCAGCCAAGATGGGGTCTTCCAGCATTTT.

The chain couples TRBV20-1 to TRBJ2-1; tentatively, D is TRBD2 (5 bases). The CDR3 length is 15 residues. Deletions cut 0 bases from V and 3 bases from J, with 12 bases between. Germline V CDR1 and CDR2: DFQATT, SNEGSKA (reference sequence). CDR3 sequence reads: CSARDLLGNYNEQFF. The CDR3 bases are TGCAGTGCTAGAGATTTACTAGGTAACTACAATGAGCAGTTCTTC.

This chain joins TRBV2 and TRBJ2-3, with D hard to call. The CDR3 extends over 12 amino acids. The germline V gene has CDR1 SNHLY and CDR2 FYNNEI. Trimming left V 4 bases short and J 5 bases short, with 7 bases between. CDR3 residues: CASSGSGDTQYF. The CDR3, as DNA: TGTGCCAGCAGTGGCTCGGGAGATACGCAGTATTTT.

The rearrangement links TRBV3-1 to TRBJ2-7; no definite D call. The CDR3 consists of 14 residues. CDR1 is LGHDT, CDR2 YNNKEL, per germline (reference sequence). The ends were cut back, 0 bases at V and 6 bases at J, with 12 bases in the middle. The CDR3 nucleotides read TGTGCCAGCAGCCAAGATCTGTACATGGCCGAGCAGTACTTC. Its translation: CASSQDLYMAEQYF.

The rearrangement joins TRBV4-1 to TRBJ2-5, with 9 bases aligning to TRBD2. The CDR3 loop spans 15 amino acids. With V trimmed by 4 bases and J by 5 bases, 8 bases remained unmatched. CDR1 and CDR2 from the germline V gene are MGHRA and YSYEKL. The CDR3 DNA reads as TGCGCCAGCAGCCGTGTAGCGGGAGCGGGGGAGACCCAGTACTTC. This sequence encodes CASSRVAGAGETQYF.

The chain has TRBV6-1 and TRBJ2-7; maybe TRBD2 (7 bases). This CDR3 comprises 13 residues. Trimming cost V 7 bases and J 3 bases, with 13 bases left between them. CDR1 and CDR2 from the germline V gene are MNHNS and SASEGT. The chain's CDR3 is CASTSGTYYEQYF. As DNA, the CDR3 is TGTGCCAGCACCAGCGGGACATACTACGAGCAGTACTTC.

V is TRBV29-1 and J is TRBJ2-5; a possible D gene is TRBD1 (6 bases). V was trimmed by 8 bases and J by 3 bases, leaving 19 bases between them. The germline V gene encodes CDR1 SQVTM and CDR2 ANQGSEA. This CDR3 is built from 14 residues. In DNA form, the CDR3 reads TGCAGCATACTCGGGACAATGGGGGAAGAGACCCAGTACTTC. As protein: CSILGTMGEETQYF.

This clonotype was seen only a few times. This chain connects TRBV28 to TRBJ2-7; 8 bases align to TRBD2. The CDR3 runs to 14 residues. V gave up 5 bases and J gave up 2 bases; unmatched junction bases: 5. CDR1 is MDHEN and CDR2 is SYDVKM in the germline V gene. CDR3 residues: CASSRGTSAYEQYF. The CDR3 coding sequence is TGTGCCAGCAGTCGTGGGACTAGTGCCTACGAGCAGTACTTC.

The chain employs TRBV10-1 and TRBJ1-2, with D maybe TRBD1 (5 bases). From germline, CDR1 is WNHNN and CDR2 SYGVQD (reference sequence). Trimming took 2 bases from V and 8 from J, leaving 12 bases between them. This CDR3 is 13 amino acids long. DNA for the CDR3: TGCGCCAGCAGTGAGGAGGGGTATCGCGGCTACACCTTC. It is translated as CASSEEGYRGYTF.

This clonotype has just a few counts. The chain couples TRBV27 to TRBJ2-7; 7 bases align to TRBD1. Trimming removed 6 bases from V and 7 bases from J; junction bases left unmatched: 9. CDR3 size: 13 residues. The V gene's germline CDR1 is MNHEY and CDR2 SMNVEV (reference sequence). In DNA, the CDR3 is TGTGCCAGCAGGAGCAGGGGGTCTGGGGAGCAGTACTTC. Amino acids: CASRSRGSGEQYF.

This clonotype was seen a few times. V gene TRBV6-6 combines with J gene TRBJ1-1, with TRBD1 as a possible D gene (5 bases). Germline CDR1 MNHNY, CDR2 SVGAGI (reference sequence). The ends were cut back, 4 bases at V and 1 base at J, with 16 bases in the middle. This CDR3 is built from 16 residues. The CDR3 DNA follows: TGTGCCAGCAGTTTTAAACATCAGGGAGGGAACACTGAAGCTTTCTTT. It encodes CASSFKHQGGNTEAFF.

The CDR3 DNA sequence: TGCAGTGCTAGAGATCGAAGTAGCGGTTACAATGAGCAGTTCTTC. Translating gives CSARDRSSGYNEQFF. The chain joins TRBV20-1 to TRBJ2-1; D is possibly TRBD2 (6 bases). With 0 bases removed from V and 4 bases from J, the gap between germline ends came to 13 bases. In germline, CDR1 is DFQATT, CDR2 SNEGSKA (reference sequence). There are 15 residues in the CDR3.